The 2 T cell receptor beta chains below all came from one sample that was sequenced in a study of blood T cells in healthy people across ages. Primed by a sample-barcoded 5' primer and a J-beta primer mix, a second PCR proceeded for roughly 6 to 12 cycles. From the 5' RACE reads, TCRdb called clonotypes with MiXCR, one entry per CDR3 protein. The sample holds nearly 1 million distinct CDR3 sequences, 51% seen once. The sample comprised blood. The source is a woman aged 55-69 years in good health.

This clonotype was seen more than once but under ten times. CDR3 nucleotides: TGTGCCAGCAGTTCTTCTCTCTACGAGCAGTACTTC. Translating it yields CASSSSLYEQYF. The rearrangement joins TRBV27 to TRBJ2-5; D is uncertain. The tail of the sequence fits TRBJ2-7 better, so the J call may be wrong. Germline loops: CDR1 MNHEY, CDR2 SMNVEV (reference sequence). This CDR3 is 12 amino acids long.

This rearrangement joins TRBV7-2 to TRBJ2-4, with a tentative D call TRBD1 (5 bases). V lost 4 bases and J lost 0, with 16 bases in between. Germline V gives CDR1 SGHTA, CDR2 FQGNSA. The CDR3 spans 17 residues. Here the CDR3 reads CASSSPTGTLAKNIQYF. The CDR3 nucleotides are TGTGCCAGCAGCTCCCCTACAGGCACCCTAGCCAAAAACATTCAGTACTTC.